This T cell receptor (beta chain) came from a study of cytomegalovirus exposure and HLA in healthy donors (dated by TCRdb to about 2017). Broadly, across the study: An earlier analysis of some 600 of the donors reported 276 Gb of sequence data and 90 million to 120 million unique TCR beta sequences obtained from around 190 million T cells. Every discovery cohort repertoire had been produced on one sequencing platform. An early release that covered around 590 HLA-typed donors contained 300 to 350 gigabases of sequencing data and tens of millions of unique TCR sequences. HLA typing covered class I and class II loci at four-digit resolution. The aim of the study was to test whether cataloging public T cell receptors could identify signatures of past pathogen exposure. High-throughput TCR immunosequencing, statistical association of individual TCRs with disease status, and machine learning were combined to predict cytomegalovirus infection status. A later genetic analysis took genome-wide SNP genotypes for about 55% of the 666 donors and used that subset as a discovery cohort. In addition to the first cohort of 650 to 750 subjects, a separate validation cohort of approximately 130 different subjects was used. In a later analysis, previously published TCR beta repertoires from some 640 donors were re-analyzed and high-resolution HLA genotyping was added so that TCR occurrence patterns could be studied. Rather than using new phenotypic data, the later analysis identified candidate immune exposures from TCR beta sequences and from how often those sequences occurred across donors. In an earlier analysis of a few hundred of the donors, high-throughput TCR beta sequencing was used to judge whether each TCR beta V gene segment behaved as functional or pseudogenic. Among the approximately 430 genotyped donors, around 81% belonged to the genetic ancestry cluster associated with self-reported Caucasian donors. On average, around 200,000 unique TCR beta nucleotide sequences were sequenced per donor among 350 to 400 genotyped donors of the cohort, with around 19% of those sequences being non-productive. Donor age, sex, ethnicity and CMV serostatus were compiled together with the repertoire data. Typing coverage varied by locus: about 620-640 donors for A, B, C, DRB1 and DQB1; roughly 560 for DQA1; around 570 for DPA1; around 450 for DPB1. Four to six DR-DQ haplotypes were handled as single units for association and clustering because linkage in the cohort was strong. The study used immunosequencing to profile the T cell repertoires of approximately 650 subjects and linked those repertoires to cytomegalovirus serostatus.

The CDR3 runs 13 amino acids, cysteine and phenylalanine included. Only the CDR3 part of the read is kept: 39 bases, read in frame from the first base. From a lookup of the germline V gene (reference sequence), CDR1 and CDR2 are SGHNT and YYREEE. V drops 4 bases and J drops 4 bases, leaving 11 bases in between. The cohort consisted of 600 to 700 healthy bone marrow donors. Cohort members were all nominally healthy when sampled, although unrecorded immune exposures were likely present. The donor was CMV seropositive and belonged to the group of 250 to 300 seropositive cohort members. A peripheral blood sample was collected from each donor, and TCR beta sequencing was performed on peripheral blood mononuclear cells. Genomic DNA extraction from the blood cell samples was performed with the Qiagen DNeasy Blood Extraction Kit. Overall study results and their limits: Most TCR sequences were observed very rarely across donors, whereas some public TCRs were present in many individuals. Correlated functional status among segregating V segments might be attributable to linkage disequilibrium, but an unknown experimental factor could not be ruled out. The study gave a list of 150 to 200 TCR beta chains associated with cytomegalovirus. Because counts were too low, some 16 rarely observed V segments, including chromosome 9 orphons, were excluded from the earlier analysis of fewer than 650 of the donors. CMV serostatus was the only immune exposure information available for the cohort. In a later genetic analysis, fewer N-insertions in productive TCRs were reported among donors in an Asian-associated ancestry cluster than the roughly 670-donor mean. Most CMV-associated TCR beta chains appeared to be HLA-restricted in a later analysis, and the HLA associations seemed to be driven largely by CMV exposure. In a later analysis, HLA-associated TCR beta chains were found to be more clonally expanded and to have lower generation probabilities than equally common non-associated chains. In a later analysis, the rate of TCR association differed among HLA loci, with DRB1 alleles having the most associated TCRs and HLA-C alleles having the fewest. In both the original and validation cohorts, the classifier was reported to diagnose cytomegalovirus status with high specificity and sensitivity. In a later analysis, several top co-occurrence clusters were reported to appear linked to parvovirus B19, influenza, CMV and Epstein-Barr virus. Assigning TCR associations to individual alleles was difficult when HLA alleles, especially DR and DQ, strongly co-occurred. A further reported finding was that TCR beta sequences accurately predicted the HLA-A and HLA-B alleles for most subjects in the first cohort. A later analysis associated about 17,000 TCR beta sequences with specific HLA alleles at a false discovery rate of 0.05. The authors suggested that the approach could potentially be extended to other disease states and immunological phenotypes. Because HLA typing was missing for some donors at each locus, association tests included only the typed subset. In this cohort, only TCR beta chains were sequenced, and detectable features were limited by the absence of alpha or paired-chain data. Roughly uniform sequencing depth across donors was assumed in presence/absence analyses, although this assumption may not hold. A cluster of highly shared sequence variants was judged likely to be a technical artifact of the sequencing pipeline. The 87-base-pair reads could not distinguish some IMGT-functional V segments, including TRBV6-2 and TRBV6-3, so those segments were excluded. An association between a missense DCLRE1C variant and V-gene and J-gene trimming of TCR beta chains was found in a later genetic analysis and replicated in an independent cohort. Broadly in line with IMGT annotations, most TCR beta V segments showed up in productive rearrangements about 90% or about 30% of the time in an earlier analysis of under 700 of the donors. A few of the identified cytomegalovirus-associated TCR beta chains were confirmed in vitro to be specific for cytomegalovirus antigens.

Libraries came from the immunoSEQ multiplex PCR assay. For the multiplex PCR, a mixture combining 60 forward primers for TCR Vbeta segments and 13 reverse primers for TCR Jbeta segments was used. Amplification of the CDR3 region of rearranged TCR beta genes was performed with a multiplex PCR assay on genomic DNA. The amplified TCR beta libraries were sequenced on the Illumina HiSeq System as 87-base-pair reads. Per the authors' processing: In a later analysis, roughly 80 million unique TCR beta chains were counted across the approximately 640 repertoires, and around 10 million of these chains were shared by at least two donors. Raw reads were error-corrected and collapsed into unique sequences by a nearest-neighbor algorithm in which closely related sequences were merged to remove PCR and sequencing errors. V, D and J gene segments were assigned by aligning CDR3 sequences to IMGT reference sequences. For a sequence to be retained, a match of at least six nucleotides was required to both a V gene segment and a J gene segment. A rearrangement was called productive if the CDR3 had no stop codons and remained in frame with V and J, and every other rearrangement was called non-productive. Following IMGT convention, CDR3 was defined as the stretch from the second conserved V-encoded cysteine to the conserved J-encoded phenylalanine. In an earlier analysis of around 640 of the donors, sequences lacking an unambiguous match to a single V gene segment were excluded. An earlier analysis of 550 to 650 of the donors classified V segments as functional when productive rearrangements were above 56.7% and as segregating when the standard deviation between donors was above 5%. A statistical classification framework was built to diagnose cytomegalovirus status from the catalog of TCR beta chain sequences. V and J gene assignment, in a later analysis, came from comparing TCR nucleotide sequences with IMGT/GENE-DB human TR gene sequences. The TCRdist pipeline was used in a later analysis to assign CDR3 sequences and most-parsimonious VDJ recombination scenarios. In a later analysis, each TCR beta chain was defined by its CDR3 amino acid sequence together with its V-gene family, and reads without a unique V-gene family were excluded. In a later analysis, approximately 640 highly shared, low-generation-probability nucleotide sequences were removed to address suspected cross-contamination and a sequencing artifact. In a later analysis, a clonal expansion index for each public chain was calculated from normalized within-repertoire ranks of inferred template counts. In a later analysis, generation probabilities were computed with a VDJ recombination model fitted to out-of-frame rearrangements, and the resulting probabilities were checked against IGoR. In a later analysis, TCR-TCR, TCR-HLA and TCR-CMV co-occurrence was scored with hypergeometric tests, and a repertoire-size bias correction was applied to TCR pairs. In a later analysis, false discovery rates were estimated by permuting HLA or CMV assignments 20 times. In a later analysis, co-occurring TCRs were grouped with DBSCAN, and TCRdist sequence similarity was added when clustering was performed within HLA-allele-positive subsets. Repertoires with fewer than 30,000 or more than 120,000 public chains were left out of co-occurrence clustering, as were several repertoires with anomalous nucleotide sharing. TCRdb obtained this table from immuneACCESS and retained in-frame rearrangements with V and J assigned. These tables miss some clones; where compared with another copy, unresolved V genes account for less than half of the shortfall, and the remainder is unexplained. The V and J calls and clone size were taken over from that table, and D and trimming were inferred from the DNA. In this sample the table shows about 120,000 clones, roughly 80% of which occur a single time. The top ten clonotypes cover 8.8% of the sample.

This clone was seen once. The antigen this receptor binds is unknown. No base-level quality is on record; no much larger clone is a single base apart. The V and J segments used are TRBV5-4 and TRBJ1-1, with a weak D call of TRBD1 (5 bases match). Sequenced sample: PBMCs. The TCR comes from a female donor in good health and CMV-seropositive. At the DNA level, the sequence is TGTGCCAGCAGCCTCGGGGGGTTCACTGAAGCTTTCTTT. Translation gives CASSLGGFTEAFF.